The T cell receptor beta chain described here comes from a study of cytomegalovirus exposure and HLA in healthy donors. Study context: An earlier analysis identified 120 million or so unique TCR beta sequences in 150 million to 200 million T cells. General study results and limits: CMV antigen specificity was confirmed in vitro for a few CMV-associated chains. Presence/absence comparisons presumed near-even sequencing depth among donors. TRBV6-2, TRBV6-3 and some other V segments were excluded as indistinguishable.

In regard to this clone: Its antigen is unidentified.

The germline CDR1 and CDR2 sequences are LNHDA and SQIVND (reference sequence). The CDR3 loop spans 14 amino acids. The germline V and J ends were trimmed by 7 bases and 3 bases, with 15 bases remaining between them. Both 60 Vbeta primers and 13 Jbeta primers went into the PCR. Here immunoSEQ multiplex PCR was the method, and the copy in TCRdb shows in-frame clones only, minus some. The data show about 130,000 clones, 65% to 85% seen once. The source is a man between 18 and 35 years old in good health and CMV-seropositive. The chain links TRBV19 to TRBJ1-1; tentatively, D is TRBD1 (5 bases). Sequenced material: PBMCs. CDR3 DNA: TGTGCCAGTACGGACGCAGGGTGGGACACTGAAGCTTTCTTT. Translating it yields CASTDAGWDTEAFF.